The clone carrying this T cell receptor (beta chain) came up once. Germline V gene lookup returns CDR1 LNHDA and CDR2 SQIVND (reference sequence). Trimming shortened V by 6 bases and J by 9 bases, and 12 bases separated the two germline ends. The CDR3 runs 11 residues. Libraries were prepared by immunoSEQ multiplex PCR; TCRdb keeps only in-frame clonotypes and omits some of them. Of approximately 100,000 clones in the sample, 90% were seen once. This entry belongs to a study of control samples from healthy donors and cancer patients. The V call is TRBV19, the J call TRBJ2-7; D not certain. The clonotype originates from a human donor in good health. The donor label of this sample is uncertain. Specimen: blood. The CDR3 region is CASSASGVQYF. The CDR3 nucleotides are TGTGCCAGTAGCGCGAGTGGGGTGCAGTACTTC.